Presented here are 22 T cell receptor beta chains from one specimen sequenced in a study of technical replicates of blood from a handful of donors. Using immunoSEQ multiplex PCR, the repertoire was profiled, and TCRdb retains in-frame clones only, with some absent. The table lists more than 75,000 clones, 86% of them singletons. Sequenced input: PBMCs. These receptor sequences come from a human donor in good health. Some clones in this sample may be carry-over from other donors' samples.

This clone was seen just once. The chain is built from TRBV7-8 and TRBJ2-7, with D unclear. The germline V and J ends were trimmed by 4 bases and 5 bases, with 15 bases remaining between them. This CDR3 is built from 14 residues. Germline V gives CDR1 SGHVS, CDR2 FQNEAQ. The CDR3 nucleotides read TGTGCCAGCAGCTCCCGGAGACTGTCCCACGAGCAGTACTTC. This encodes CASSSRRLSHEQYF.

The rearrangement links TRBV9 to TRBJ2-2, with TRBD1 as a possible D gene (6 bases). The CDR3 is made up of 15 amino acids. Trimming pared 3 bases from V and 0 bases from J, leaving 9 bases between. Per germline, CDR1 SGDLS and CDR2 YYNGEE. CDR3 amino acids: CASSEQGTNTGELFF. CDR3 coding DNA: TGTGCCAGCAGCGAGCAGGGGACGAACACCGGGGAGCTGTTTTTT.

The chain joins TRBV9 to TRBJ1-4; tentatively, D is TRBD1 (5 bases). The CDR3 spans 15 residues. Germline V gives CDR1 SGDLS, CDR2 YYNGEE. Between the trimmed V and J ends, which lost 4 bases and 6 bases, there was a span of 16 bases. The CDR3 DNA reads TGTGCCAGCAGCTCACCCGGACAAACCCATGAAAAACTGTTTTTT. This codes for CASSSPGQTHEKLFF.

The chain employs TRBV12-5 and TRBJ2-2, with TRBD2 identical over 7 bases. Unmatched junction bases numbered 1, after V lost 2 bases and J lost 1 base. The CDR3 is 15 amino acids. Germline lookup yields CDR1 LGHNT and CDR2 FRNRAP. CDR3 sequence (DNA): TGTGCTAGTGGTTTGATAGCGGGGAACACCGGGGAGCTGTTTTTT. This encodes CASGLIAGNTGELFF.

V is TRBV30 and J is TRBJ2-2; TRBD1 is a possible D gene (5 bases). The CDR3 loop spans 14 amino acids. Germline CDR1 is GTSNPN and CDR2 is SVGIG (reference sequence). The V end lost 3 bases, the J end lost 1 base, and 9 bases lay between the germline ends. CDR3 DNA sequence: TGTGCCTGGAGAAACAGGCAGAACACCGGGGAGCTGTTTTTT. This codes for CAWRNRQNTGELFF. The full variable domain, completed using reference TRBV30 and TRBJ2-2, is SQTIHQWPATLVQPVGSPLSLECTVEGTSNPNLYWYRQAAGRGLQLLFYSVGIGQISSEVPQNLSASRPQDRQFILSSKKLLLSDSGFYLCAWRNRQNTGELFFGEGSRLTVL.

The genes are TRBV4-3 and TRBJ2-1, with 8 bases aligning to TRBD2. V shed 0 bases, J shed 7 bases, and the junction held 5 bases outside the gene matches. The CDR3 has 15 residues. CDR1 is LGHNA, CDR2 YSLEER, per germline. The CDR3 loop is CASSQDGGAGNEQFF. CDR3 bases: TGCGCCAGCAGCCAAGACGGGGGGGCGGGAAATGAGCAGTTCTTC.

The chain couples TRBV29-1 to TRBJ2-6; D ambiguous. CDR1 is SQVTM, CDR2 ANQGSEA, per germline. Between the trimmed V and J ends, which lost 7 bases and 0 bases, there was a span of 7 bases. CDR3 length: 13 amino acids. CDR3 coding DNA: TGCAGCGCCTCCAGCTCTGGGGCCAACGTCCTGACTTTC. Its translation is CSASSSGANVLTF.

CDR3 coding DNA: TGTGCCACCAGCCGCCACGGAAGAGGGCTCGAGACCCAGTACTTC. It specifies CATSRHGRGLETQYF. This chain connects TRBV15 to TRBJ2-5, with D possibly TRBD2 on 5 matching bases. The germline V and J ends were trimmed by 5 bases and 5 bases, with 18 bases remaining between them. The germline gives CDR1 LNHNV, CDR2 YYDKDF (reference sequence). This CDR3 comprises 15 residues.

This clone has only a few counts. The chain has TRBV19 and TRBJ1-5; D perhaps matches TRBD1 (6 bases). The CDR3 covers 15 residues. Germline loops: CDR1 LNHDA, CDR2 SQIVND (reference sequence). V lost 7 bases and J lost 4, with 17 bases in between. CDR3: CASTNGQLWNQPQHF. The CDR3 DNA follows: TGTGCCAGTACTAACGGACAGCTGTGGAATCAGCCCCAGCATTTT.

The rearrangement links TRBV5-4 to TRBJ2-1; D remains unclear. From germline, CDR1 is SGHNT and CDR2 YYREEE (reference sequence). The CDR3 is made up of 15 amino acids. The V and J ends lost 3 bases and 1 base respectively, with 11 bases between them. CDR3 sequence reads: CASSYIRNSYNEQFF. In DNA, the CDR3 is TGTGCCAGCAGCTATATCCGTAATTCCTACAATGAGCAGTTCTTC.

This clone was recorded a few times. This sequence joins TRBV7-9 and TRBJ1-2; possible D gene TRBD1, 6 bases. The CDR3 has 12 residues. Germline V gene lookup returns CDR1 SEHNR and CDR2 FQNEAQ (reference sequence). V was shortened by 7 bases and J by 2 bases, with 8 bases between the two germline ends. The CDR3 reads CASTGQNYGYTF. The CDR3 nucleotides are TGTGCCAGCACAGGACAGAACTATGGCTACACCTTC.

The CDR3 DNA follows: TGTGCCAGCAGGAAAGTGGCAGGTATGAACACTGAAGCTTTCTTT. It yields the protein CASRKVAGMNTEAFF. The J gene is TRBJ1-1, the V gene TRBV7-6, with no clear D. The CDR3 consists of 15 residues. The germline CDR1 and CDR2 sequences are SGHVS and FNYEAQ. V was shortened by 6 bases and J by 0 bases, with 14 bases between the two germline ends.

The V gene is TRBV2, the J gene TRBJ1-2; tentative D call: TRBD1 (6 bases). CDR3 length: 12 residues. V lost 10 bases and J lost 2, with 11 bases in between. The germline gives CDR1 SNHLY, CDR2 FYNNEI. The CDR3 reads CATQRGNYGYTF. For the CDR3, the DNA is TGTGCCACCCAGAGGGGGAACTATGGCTACACCTTC. The complete variable domain, with remaining parts taken from reference TRBV2 and TRBJ1-2, reads EPEVTQTPSHQVTQMGQEVILRCVPISNHLYFYWYRQILGQKVEFLVSFYNNEISEKSEIFDDQFSVERPDGSNFTLKIRSTKLEDSAMYFCATQRGNYGYTFGSGTRLTVV.

The V call is TRBV6-1, the J call TRBJ2-1; TRBD2 agrees at 11 bases. The CDR3 has 16 residues. Germline-derived CDR1 and CDR2 are MNHNS and SASEGT. Trimming removed 4 bases from V and 10 bases from J; junction bases left unmatched: 12. This CDR3 reads CASSVDRALAGVEQFF. The CDR3 DNA reads TGTGCCAGCAGTGTTGACAGGGCACTAGCGGGAGTCGAGCAGTTCTTC.

The chain is built from TRBV13 and TRBJ2-2, with TRBD2 identical over 9 bases. Germline CDR1 PRHDT, CDR2 FYEKMQ (reference sequence). Trimming took 3 bases from V and 9 from J; bases not matched to a gene: 11. The CDR3 consists of 16 residues. CDR3 region: CASSFTLAGIHRELFF. DNA of the CDR3: TGTGCCAGCAGCTTCACCCTAGCGGGAATCCACCGGGAGCTGTTTTTT. Supplemented by reference TRBV13 and TRBJ2-2, the full variable domain reads AAGVIQSPRHLIKEKRETATLKCYPIPRHDTVYWYQQGPGQDPQFLISFYEKMQSDKGSIPDRFSAQQFSDYHSELNMSSLELGDSALYFCASSFTLAGIHRELFFGEGSRLTVL.

The V and J genes are TRBV4-3 and TRBJ2-1; TRBD2 matches 8 bases. This CDR3 spans 16 amino acids. CDR1 is LGHNA, CDR2 YSLEER, per germline. V lost 11 bases to trimming and J lost 4 bases; unmatched junction nucleotides: 16. The CDR3 DNA is TGCGCCCCCTACCGCCGGCGGGGGGAGACGTACAATGAGCAGTTCTTC. Residues: CAPYRRRGETYNEQFF.

V is TRBV19 and J is TRBJ1-5; a possible D gene is TRBD1 (6 bases). Looked up from germline, CDR1 is LNHDA and CDR2 is SQIVND (reference sequence). The CDR3 is made up of 13 amino acids. V dropped 7 bases and J dropped 6 bases, with 13 bases sitting between them. The CDR3 loop reads CASMSGVGQPQHF. The CDR3 DNA reads TGTGCCAGTATGTCAGGGGTCGGTCAGCCCCAGCATTTT.

J is TRBJ2-2 and V is TRBV5-5; 10 nucleotides match TRBD1. The CDR3 runs to 15 residues. V shed 2 bases and J 4 bases; nucleotides not matched to a gene: 2. Germline V gives CDR1 SGHKS, CDR2 YYEKEE (reference sequence). CDR3 in DNA: TGTGCCAGCAGCTTCGGGACAGGGGTCACCGGGGAGCTGTTTTTT. Its translation: CASSFGTGVTGELFF.

This chain connects TRBV5-1 to TRBJ2-7, with D perhaps TRBD1 (6 bases). Germline CDR1 reads SGHRS; CDR2 reads YFSETQ. V gave up 0 bases and J gave up 2 bases, with 12 bases separating them. The CDR3 totals 15 residues. CDR3 loop: CASSLVGTPPYEQYF. The CDR3 DNA sequence: TGCGCCAGCAGCTTGGTTGGGACACCACCCTACGAGCAGTACTTC. The complete variable domain, with remaining parts taken from reference TRBV5-1 and TRBJ2-7, reads KAGVTQTPRYLIKTRGQQVTLSCSPISGHRSVSWYQQTPGQGLQFLFEYFSETQRNKGNFPGRFSGRQFSNSRSEMNVSTLELGDSALYLCASSLVGTPPYEQYFGPGTRLTVT.

DNA for the CDR3: TGTGCCATCAGTGTTTCAGCGGGGGCTTCAATTGACACAGATACGCAGTATTTT. This gives the protein CAISVSAGASIDTDTQYF. V usage is TRBV10-3 and J usage is TRBJ2-3, with 8 bases lining up with TRBD2. CDR1 and CDR2 (germline): ENHRY, SYGVKD. The CDR3 is 18 residues long. With 4 bases clipped from V and 2 bases from J, the junction kept 14 bases outside the gene matches.

The chain is built from TRBV29-1 and TRBJ1-2; tentatively, D is TRBD1 (5 bases). V was pared by 3 bases and J by 6 bases, with 8 bases between. Germline CDR1 and CDR2: SQVTM and ANQGSEA. The CDR3 sequence is 11 residues long. CDR3 protein: CSVDAGHGYTF. CDR3 nucleotide sequence: TGCAGCGTTGACGCAGGGCATGGCTACACCTTC.

The chain combines TRBV5-1 with TRBJ1-1; perhaps TRBD1 as D (6 bases). The CDR3 consists of 13 residues. Germline assignment: CDR1 SGHRS and CDR2 YFSETQ. Trimming cost V 4 bases and J 1 base, with 8 bases left between them. CDR3 bases: TGCGCCAGCAGCGTACAGGGGAACACTGAAGCTTTCTTT. Translated, it gives CASSVQGNTEAFF. Complete variable domain (other parts from reference TRBV5-1 and TRBJ1-1): KAGVTQTPRYLIKTRGQQVTLSCSPISGHRSVSWYQQTPGQGLQFLFEYFSETQRNKGNFPGRFSGRQFSNSRSEMNVSTLELGDSALYLCASSVQGNTEAFFGQGTRLTVV.